The rows below give T cell receptor beta chains drawn from one sample of a study of blood T cell repertoires in COVID-19. Profiling relied on immunoSEQ multiplex PCR, and the TCRdb table lists in-frame clones only, not all of them. The sample holds 350,000 or so clones, over 75% seen once. Material: peripheral blood. These receptors were collected from a woman in her 30s with COVID-19, enrolled during active disease. The CDR3 runs from the conserved cysteine through the conserved F or W. Fields, in order: J gene, CDR3 length, V gene, D gene, clone size, CDR3 DNA, CDR3 protein. D genes are given only for firm matches. Some rows have no size entry. The others give once, few or many, or a class for an expanded clone.

TRBJ2-2,15,TRBV4-3,.,once,TGCGCCAGCAGCCAATTCGGAGCGAACACCGGGGAGCTGTTTTTT,CASSQFGANTGELFF
TRBJ1-5,13,TRBV28,.,.,TGTGCCAGCAGAAAAACAGGGCTTCAGCCCCAGCATTTT,CASRKTGLQPQHF
TRBJ2-5,16,TRBV2,TRBD1,.,TGTGCCAGCAGCCCACTTAGGGACAGGGGACAAGAGACCCAGTACTTC,CASSPLRDRGQETQYF
TRBJ2-6,15,TRBV7-9,.,.,TGTGCCAGCAGGGGGGGTGGCTCTGGGGCCAACGTCCTGACTTTC,CASRGGGSGANVLTF
TRBJ1-4,17,TRBV7-9,TRBD1,.,TGTGCCAGCAGCTTACGGGACAGAACCTTGGGAAGTGAAAAACTGTTTTTT,CASSLRDRTLGSEKLFF
TRBJ2-3,15,TRBV3-1/TRBV3-2,.,.,TGTGCCAGCAGCCGACTAGGGGCTGGCACAGATACGCAGTATTTT,CASSRLGAGTDTQYF
TRBJ2-7,15,TRBV3-1/TRBV3-2,.,.,TGTGCCAGCAGCCCCGGACTGTCGGGGGGCCTGGAGCAGTACTTC,CASSPGLSGGLEQYF
TRBJ2-2,15,TRBV30,.,.,TGTGCCTGGAGCCCCCTGGGAGTCCGGGGTGGGGAGCTGTTTTTT,CAWSPLGVRGGELFF
TRBJ2-6,17,TRBV5-1,TRBD1,.,TGCGCCAGCAGCTTGAGGACAGGGGTATCTGGGGCCAACGTCCTGACTTTC,CASSLRTGVSGANVLTF
TRBJ2-1,12,TRBV9,.,.,TGTGCCAGCAGCGTAGGAACGAGTGAGCAGTTCTTC,CASSVGTSEQFF
TRBJ1-3,15,TRBV7-2,.,.,TGTGCCAGCAGCTTAGCGCAGTCCGGGGGAAACACCATATATTTT,CASSLAQSGGNTIYF
TRBJ2-5,17,TRBV20-1,.,.,TGCAGTGCTAGTGGTTCCGGAGTTTCACAGGGTATAAAGACCCAGTACTTC,CSASGSGVSQGIKTQYF
TRBJ2-3,16,TRBV4-1,TRBD2,.,TGCGCCAGCAGCCCCCGACTAGCGACTAGCACAGATACGCAGTATTTT,CASSPRLATSTDTQYF
TRBJ1-3,14,TRBV27,.,.,TGTGCCAGCAGTCCACAGGGTATGGGAAACACCATATATTTT,CASSPQGMGNTIYF
TRBJ1-4,14,TRBV28,.,.,TGTGCCAGCAGTACCAGGGGTCAGAATGAAAAACTGTTTTTT,CASSTRGQNEKLFF
TRBJ2-2,15,TRBV10-3,.,.,TGTGCCATCAGTGAGAGGGCAGCTCGGGACGGGGAGCTGTTTTTT,CAISERAARDGELFF
TRBJ2-1,18,TRBV4-1,TRBD2,.,TGCGCCAGCAGCCAAGATCCCCAGACTAGCGGCCTCTTGGATGAGCAGTTCTTC,CASSQDPQTSGLLDEQFF
TRBJ1-1,14,TRBV18,.,.,TGTGCCAGCTCACCTGCAGGGACTAACACTGAAGCTTTCTTT,CASSPAGTNTEAFF
TRBJ2-7,15,TRBV19,TRBD1,.,TGTGCCAGTAGTGTTGACAGGGGGAAGATCTACGAGCAGTACTTC,CASSVDRGKIYEQYF
TRBJ1-4,13,TRBV2,.,few,TGTGCCGGAGGCCACCGGCCGGGAGAAAAACTGTTTTTT,CAGGHRPGEKLFF
TRBJ2-7,14,TRBV6-5,.,.,TGTGCCAGCAGTTACTCCACGGGCGGAGGGGCGCGGTACTTC,CASSYSTGGGARYF
TRBJ2-7,15,TRBV24-1,.,.,TGTGCCACCAGTGATTCCGCCGGAGACAGATACGAGCAGTACTTC,CATSDSAGDRYEQYF
TRBJ2-6,18,TRBV27,.,.,TGTGCCAGCAGTTCTCCACAGGATAAAATCTCTGGGGCCAACGTCCTGACTTTC,CASSSPQDKISGANVLTF
TRBJ2-4,16,TRBV2,.,.,TGTGCCAGCAGTTCTGGAACCGGGAGTTACAAAAACATTCAGTACTTC,CASSSGTGSYKNIQYF
TRBJ2-7,15,TRBV7-7,.,.,TGTGCGAAACTCCTCGGGGAGAGGTTGATCTACGAGCAGTACTTC,CAKLLGERLIYEQYF
TRBJ2-3,16,TRBV2,TRBD2,.,TGTGCCAGCAAGAACGGGCTAGCGGGAGGTGGAGATACGCAGTATTTT,CASKNGLAGGGDTQYF
TRBJ1-1,14,TRBV18,.,.,TGTGCCAGCTCACCCGCTCAGGTGAACACTGAAGCTTTCTTT,CASSPAQVNTEAFF
TRBJ2-3,16,TRBV27,.,.,TGTGCCAGCAGTCTGAGCCCGACAGGAAACACAGATACGCAGTATTTT,CASSLSPTGNTDTQYF
TRBJ2-1,17,TRBV23-1,TRBD2,.,TGCGCCAGCAGGCCCGGACTAGCGCTCCTCTCCTACAATGAGCAGTTCTTC,CASRPGLALLSYNEQFF
TRBJ2-1,19,TRBV18,TRBD2,.,TGTGCCAGCTCACCGCTAGGGGGAGGGACTAGCGGGTCCCGCAATGAGCAGTTCTTC,CASSPLGGGTSGSRNEQFF
TRBJ2-7,15,TRBV25-1,TRBD1,.,TGTGCCAGCAGCCCGCTCCGGGACAGGGGTTACGAGCAGTACTTC,CASSPLRDRGYEQYF
TRBJ2-1,16,TRBV28,TRBD2,once,TGTGCCAGCAGTTCAATACCGGGACTAGTAGGAAGTGAGCAGTTCTTC,CASSSIPGLVGSEQFF
TRBJ2-7,13,TRBV27,.,.,TGTGCCAGCAGTTCATCGAGCTCCTACGAGCAGTACTTC,CASSSSSSYEQYF
TRBJ2-3,15,TRBV2,TRBD1,.,TGTGCCAGCAAACCGGGACAGTCTTTCACAGATACGCAGTATTTT,CASKPGQSFTDTQYF
TRBJ2-3,12,TRBV4-1,.,.,TGCGCCAGCAGCTTTTTAACAGATACGCAGTATTTT,CASSFLTDTQYF
TRBJ1-5,13,TRBV10-2,.,.,TGCGCCAGCAAATCGACAGGCAATCAGCCCCAGCATTTT,CASKSTGNQPQHF
TRBJ2-7,12,TRBV20-1,.,.,TGCAGTGCTAGTTCTAAAAACTACGAGCAGTACTTC,CSASSKNYEQYF
TRBJ2-1,13,TRBV9,TRBD2,.,TGTGCCAGCAGCGGGACTAGCGGCAATGAGCAGTTCTTC,CASSGTSGNEQFF
TRBJ2-1,15,TRBV5-1,TRBD2,once,TGCGCCAGCAGCTCTGGACTAGCGGGTCACAATGAGCAGTTCTTC,CASSSGLAGHNEQFF
TRBJ1-6,17,TRBV20-1,TRBD1,.,TGCAGTGCTAGTTATCAGGGGGTTAGCTCCTATAATTCACCCCTCCACTTT,CSASYQGVSSYNSPLHF
TRBJ2-7,16,TRBV11-2,TRBD2,.,TGTGCCAGCAGCTTAGGGCCCTTAGCGGGAGGTTACGAGCAGTACTTC,CASSLGPLAGGYEQYF
TRBJ2-1,16,TRBV15,TRBD1,.,TGTGCCACCAGCAGAGTCCAGGGGGATGGCTACAATGAGCAGTTCTTC,CATSRVQGDGYNEQFF
TRBJ1-1,12,TRBV2,.,.,TGTGCCAGCAGTCTCGGGAACACTGAAGCTTTCTTT,CASSLGNTEAFF
TRBJ2-5,17,TRBV2,TRBD1,.,TGTGCCAGCAGCATAAGCCCTACAGGGGTCACAGGGGAGACCCAGTACTTC,CASSISPTGVTGETQYF
TRBJ2-5,16,TRBV28,.,few,TGTGCCAGCAGTTTCCCCGAAAGGCCGACTAAAGAGACCCAGTACTTC,CASSFPERPTKETQYF
TRBJ2-2,14,TRBV7-3,.,.,TGTGCCAGCAGCCCCTCCGGTGAGCTTAGGGAGCTGTTTTTT,CASSPSGELRELFF
TRBJ2-2,16,TRBV7-6,TRBD1,.,TGTGCCAGCAGCCGTAGGGACAGGGATAACACCGGGGAGCTGTTTTTT,CASSRRDRDNTGELFF
TRBJ1-4,15,TRBV7-3,TRBD1,.,TGTGCCAGCAGCTCACAGGGGCCCCCTAATGAAAAACTGTTTTTT,CASSSQGPPNEKLFF
TRBJ2-7,14,TRBV28,TRBD1,.,TGTGCCAGCAGTTTCCGGGCAGGGGGAAACGAGCAGTACTTC,CASSFRAGGNEQYF
TRBJ2-5,14,TRBV19,.,once,TGTGCCAGTAGTATTAGAGGAGGAGGAGAGACCCAGTACTTC,CASSIRGGGETQYF